The 6 T cell receptor beta chains below all came from one sample that was sequenced in a study of T cells in Graves' hyperthyroidism and ophthalmopathy (dated by TCRdb to about 2019). Library method: multiplex PCR. The instrument given in TCRdb is Illumina HiSeq 2000. The TCR beta CDR3 regions were amplified from RNA transcripts. The TCR CDR3 was subjected to a first round of RT-PCR using the HTBI primer set and the Qiagen OneStep RT-PCR kit. TCRdb reworked the public reads: Q25 trimming with fastp, MiXCR clone assembly, productive beta chains retained. Each entry merges the rows of one CDR3 protein and shows their most common DNA and genes. The sample data list 500,000 to 800,000 distinct CDR3 sequences, and 45% of these were observed just once. The top ten constitute under 8% of the sample. What was sequenced was peripheral blood or thyroid tissue (not recorded which). Every receptor here comes from an adult man with Graves' disease, either hyperthyroidism or ophthalmopathy (not recorded which).

In this sample, this clonotype turned up a few times. J is TRBJ1-1 and V is TRBV29-1; D is perhaps TRBD1 (5 bases). This CDR3 comprises 13 residues. Germline values: CDR1 SQVTM, CDR2 ANQGSEA. The germline V and J ends were trimmed by 4 bases and 0 bases, with 9 bases remaining between them. The CDR3 is CSVGLGVNTEAFF. The DNA of the CDR3 is TGCAGCGTTGGATTGGGGGTGAACACTGAAGCTTTCTTT.

This rearrangement joins TRBV4-1 to TRBJ2-5; 10 bases are shared with TRBD1. Germline assignment: CDR1 MGHRA and CDR2 YSYEKL. The V segment lost 0 bases and the J segment 5 bases; nucleotides outside the gene matches: 12. The CDR3 extends over 18 amino acids. CDR3 in amino acids: CASSQDSKPTGGLETQYF. CDR3 in DNA: TGCGCCAGCAGCCAAGACTCCAAGCCGACAGGGGGCCTGGAGACCCAGTACTTC.

This chain uses TRBV25-1 with TRBJ1-1; no reliable D call. Germline lookup yields CDR1 MGHDK and CDR2 SYGVNS. The CDR3 has 17 amino acids. V lost 8 bases to trimming and J lost 4 bases, with 26 bases between them. The CDR3 sequence: CASVEGNLVGLGTEAFF. DNA for the CDR3: TGTGCCAGCGTTGAAGGGAACCTCGTTGGGCTGGGCACTGAAGCTTTCTTT.

This clonotype showed up many times. V and J are TRBV5-6 and TRBJ1-2; the D gene is possibly TRBD1 (5 bases). V was clipped by 4 bases and J by 6 bases, with 13 bases between them. There are 13 residues in the CDR3. Germline V gene data show CDR1 as SGHDT and CDR2 as YYEEEE. The chain's CDR3 is CASSGQGWDGYTF. CDR3 coding DNA: TGTGCCAGCAGCGGGCAGGGTTGGGATGGCTACACCTTC.

A remark on this clonotype: A read error is possible here, since a much larger clone lies one base away. This chain links TRBV24-1 with TRBJ1-4; D remains ambiguous. Trimming shortened V by 3 bases and J by 8 bases, and 9 bases separated the two germline ends. The CDR3 spans 13 residues. Germline V CDR1 and CDR2: KGHDR, SFDVKD. CDR3 nucleotides: TGTGCCACCAGTGATCCCGCCGAAGAAAAACTGTTTTTT. It codes for CATSDPAEEKLFF.

Here the CDR3 reads CNVGTSGRKTQYF. The CDR3 nucleotides read TGCAACGTCGGGACTAGCGGGAGAAAGACCCAGTACTTC. The chain is built from TRBV29-1 and TRBJ2-5; 14 bases map to TRBD2. Germline-derived CDR1 and CDR2 are SQVTM and ANQGSEA. This CDR3 is 13 amino acids long. The whole variable domain, filled in from reference TRBV29-1 and TRBJ2-5, reads SAVISQKPSRDICQRGTSLTIQCQVDSQVTMMFWYRQQPGQSLTLIATANQGSEATYESGFVIDKFPISRPNLTFSTLTVSNMSPEDSSIYLCNVGTSGRKTQYFGPGTRLLVL.